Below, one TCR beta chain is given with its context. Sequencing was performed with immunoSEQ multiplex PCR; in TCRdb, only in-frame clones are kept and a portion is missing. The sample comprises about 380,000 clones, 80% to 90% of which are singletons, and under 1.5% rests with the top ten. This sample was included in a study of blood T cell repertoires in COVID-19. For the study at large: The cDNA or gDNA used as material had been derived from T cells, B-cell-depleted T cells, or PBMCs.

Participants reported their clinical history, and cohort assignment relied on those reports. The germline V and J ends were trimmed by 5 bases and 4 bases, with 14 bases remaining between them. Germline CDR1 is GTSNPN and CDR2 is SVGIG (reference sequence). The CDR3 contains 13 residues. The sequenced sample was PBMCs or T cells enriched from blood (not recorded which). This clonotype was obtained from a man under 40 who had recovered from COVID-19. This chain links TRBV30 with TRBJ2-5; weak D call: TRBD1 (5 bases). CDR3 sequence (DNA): TGTGCCTGGGGGGCACAGGTAGGAGAGACCCAGTACTTC. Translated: CAWGAQVGETQYF.